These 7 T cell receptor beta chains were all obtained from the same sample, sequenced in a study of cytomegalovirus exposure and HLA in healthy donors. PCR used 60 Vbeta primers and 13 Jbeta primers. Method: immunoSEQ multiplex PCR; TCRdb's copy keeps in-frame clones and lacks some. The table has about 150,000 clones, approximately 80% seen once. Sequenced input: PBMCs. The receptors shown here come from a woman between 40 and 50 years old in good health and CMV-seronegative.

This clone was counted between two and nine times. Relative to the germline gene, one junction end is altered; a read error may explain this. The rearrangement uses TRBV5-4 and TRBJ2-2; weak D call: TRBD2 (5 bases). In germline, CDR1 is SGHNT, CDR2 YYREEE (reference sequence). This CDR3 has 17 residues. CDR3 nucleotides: TGTGCCAGCACCCAGACTGACGTGAGCGCAAAACACCGGGGAGCTGTTTTT. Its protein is CASTQTDVSAKHRGAVF.

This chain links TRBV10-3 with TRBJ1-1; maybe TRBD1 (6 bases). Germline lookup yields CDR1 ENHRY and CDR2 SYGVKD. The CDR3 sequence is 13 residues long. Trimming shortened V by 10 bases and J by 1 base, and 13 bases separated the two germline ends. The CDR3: CATYRASNTEAFF. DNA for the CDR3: TGTGCCACCTACAGGGCGTCGAACACTGAAGCTTTCTTT.

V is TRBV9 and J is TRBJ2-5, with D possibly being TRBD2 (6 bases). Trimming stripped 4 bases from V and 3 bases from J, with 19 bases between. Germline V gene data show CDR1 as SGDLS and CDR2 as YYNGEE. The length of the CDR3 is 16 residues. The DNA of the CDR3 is TGTGCCAGCAGCCTCGTCGGGGAGGCGGGTAAAGAGACCCAGTACTTC. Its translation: CASSLVGEAGKETQYF.

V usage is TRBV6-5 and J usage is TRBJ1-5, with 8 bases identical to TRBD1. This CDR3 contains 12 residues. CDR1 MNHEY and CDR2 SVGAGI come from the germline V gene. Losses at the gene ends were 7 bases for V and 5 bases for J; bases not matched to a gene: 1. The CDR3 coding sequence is TGTGCCAGCAAACAGGGGGATCAGCCCCAGCATTTT. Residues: CASKQGDQPQHF.

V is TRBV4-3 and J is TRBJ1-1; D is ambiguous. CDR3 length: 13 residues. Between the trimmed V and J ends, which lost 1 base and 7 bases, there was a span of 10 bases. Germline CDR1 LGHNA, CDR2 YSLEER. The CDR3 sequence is CASSQGSLLEAFF. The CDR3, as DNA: TGCGCCAGCAGCCAAGGGAGTCTCCTTGAAGCTTTCTTT.

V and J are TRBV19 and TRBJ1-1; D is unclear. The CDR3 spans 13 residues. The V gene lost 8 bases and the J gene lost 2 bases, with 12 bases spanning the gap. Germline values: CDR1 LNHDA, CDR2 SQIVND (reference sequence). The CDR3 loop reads CASAAYENTEAFF. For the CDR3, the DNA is TGTGCCAGTGCGGCTTACGAAAACACTGAAGCTTTCTTT.

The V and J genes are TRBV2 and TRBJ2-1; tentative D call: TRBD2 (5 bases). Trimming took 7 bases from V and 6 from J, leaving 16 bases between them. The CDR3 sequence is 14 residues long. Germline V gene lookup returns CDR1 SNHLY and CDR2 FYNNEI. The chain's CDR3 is CASKRDYLSNEQFF. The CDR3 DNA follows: TGTGCCAGCAAGCGAGACTATCTGAGCAATGAGCAGTTCTTC.